Given below is one TCR beta chain in context. Its antigen is undetermined. After constant-region reverse-primer amplification, full-length variable regions underwent semi-nested PCR with Nested Universal Primer A. TCRdb re-called the 5' RACE reads through MiXCR, storing one row per CDR3 protein. The repertoire holds around 5,600 distinct CDR3 sequences, with under 40% as singletons. The CDR3 extends over 15 amino acids. Trimming removed 4 bases at V and 14 bases at J, with 27 bases between. The germline V gene encodes CDR1 SGHRS and CDR2 YFSETQ. Study-level findings and limits: Tumor-infiltrating Treg TCR alpha and beta sequences overlapped most with tumor naive CD4+ T cells, then blood naive.

Memory CD4+ T cells were sorted as CD4+CD45RO+CD25- cells. Sequencing was carried out using memory CD4+ T cells sorted from blood. This sample's subset: memory CD4+ T cells, CD4+CD45RO+CD25-. This clonotype originated in a female donor with breast cancer. V is TRBV5-1 and J is TRBJ1-1, with D hard to call. The CDR3 bases are TGCGCCAGCAGCCCGGAGGCAGCCAGTAACACTGGAGCATTCTTT. This gives the protein CASSPEAASNTGAFF.